This T cell receptor (beta chain) was identified in a study of technical replicates of blood from a handful of donors. Using immunoSEQ multiplex PCR, the repertoire was profiled, and TCRdb retains in-frame clones only, with some absent. The data hold about 83,000 clones, with around 90% observed a single time. Germline trimming cut 6 bases from V and 0 bases from J; bases unmatched to any gene: 6. There are 15 residues in the CDR3. CDR1 is MNHEY, CDR2 SMNVEV, per germline (reference sequence). This TCR was sampled from a human donor in good health. Input material: T cells isolated from PBMCs. This sequence joins TRBV27 and TRBJ1-1, with 8 nucleotides matching TRBD1. The chain's CDR3 is CASRPRTGMNTEAFF. The CDR3 DNA reads TGTGCCAGCAGACCGCGGACAGGGATGAACACTGAAGCTTTCTTT.